This T cell receptor (beta chain) was captured in a study of shared clonotypes between healthy human individuals. Study background: Aged 18 to 49, the donors were a couple of women and a few men.

A remark on this clone: Its antigen is as yet unknown.

It was 250 to 350 ng DNA, 28,000 or so T cell genomes, that went into each replicate PCR of unsorted PBMC. The method was immunoSEQ multiplex PCR; TCRdb's version includes in-frame clones alone and lacks a portion of them. The sample holds fewer than 600,000 clones, roughly 77% seen once. Study-level results: Sequencing depth was predicted to influence how clonotypes are shared among donors.

The clonotype was recovered from a woman in her 40s in good health. Some clones in this sample may be carry-over from other donors' samples. Specimen: PBMCs.

The CDR3 reads CASSLTGEFYGNTIYF. The CDR3 DNA reads as TGCGCCAGCAGCCTGACAGGGGAATTTTACGGAAACACCATATATTTT. V is TRBV5-1 and J is TRBJ1-3, with TRBD1 matching over 8 bases. Trimming cost V 4 bases and J 4 bases; bases outside gene matches: 10. CDR3 length: 16 residues. The V gene's germline CDR1 is SGHRS and CDR2 YFSETQ.